The 14 T cell receptor beta chains given below trace back to one sample, sequenced in a study of beta chain features in type 1 diabetes (dated by TCRdb to between 2018 and 2020). Overall results and qualifications from the work: Type 1 diabetes patients showed a moderate but significant shortening of TCRB CDR3 length in all four CD4+ subsets.

The library was generated by the immunoSEQ multiplex PCR assay. The High Capacity cDNA Reverse Transcription Kit was used to reverse transcribe all of the isolated RNA, meaning that expressed TCRB transcripts were what got sequenced. The table comes from immuneACCESS by way of TCRdb, which keeps in-frame sequences with V and J called. Part of the clones is missing from these tables; in studies checked, under half for an unresolved V gene and the rest for unknown reasons. This sample comprises approximately 15,000 clones, less than 85% of them detected only once. The leading ten clones occupy less than 0.4% of the sample. Their target antigens are unknown. The source material was stem cell memory CD4+ T cells from blood. In light of the paper, this sample's cell subset or site label describes: stem cell-like memory CD4+ T cells. Receptors were obtained from a woman between 18 and 29 years old with type 1 diabetes.

The rearrangement joins TRBV5-4 to TRBJ2-3, with D possibly being TRBD1 (5 bases). This CDR3 contains 15 residues. Germline V lookup: CDR1 SGHNT, CDR2 YYREEE (reference sequence). The V end lost 1 base, the J end lost 4 bases, and 13 bases lay between the germline ends. The CDR3 protein is CASSLQGPGSDTQYF. For the CDR3, the DNA is TGTGCCAGCAGCTTGCAAGGTCCAGGGTCAGATACGCAGTATTTT.

This clone was observed a few times. The V call is TRBV7-2, the J call TRBJ1-5; 8 bases align to TRBD1. The CDR3 has 16 amino acids. From germline, CDR1 is SGHTA and CDR2 FQGNSA. The ends lost 5 bases at V and 0 bases at J; junction bases unmatched: 6. The CDR3 loop reads CASSTIGTGSNQPQHF. The CDR3 DNA reads TGTGCCAGCAGCACAATAGGGACAGGTAGCAATCAGCCCCAGCATTTT.

The genes are TRBV7-2 and TRBJ2-1; D possibly corresponds to TRBD2 (6 bases). The CDR3 consists of 15 residues. Per the germline V gene, CDR1 is SGHTA and CDR2 is FQGNSA. Deletions cut 1 base from V and 1 base from J, with 8 bases between. The DNA for the CDR3 is TGTGCCAGCAGCTTAGTTGGGGGGTCCTACAATGAGCAGTTCTTC. Protein: CASSLVGGSYNEQFF.

V usage is TRBV7-2 and J usage is TRBJ2-2, with 9 positions matching TRBD2. Losses at the gene ends were 5 bases for V and 0 bases for J; bases not matched to a gene: 13. CDR1 is SGHTA, CDR2 FQGNSA, per germline. The CDR3 is made up of 19 amino acids. DNA of the CDR3: TGTGCCAGCAGCACCCAAATTGGGCTAGCGGGGCCGAACACCGGGGAGCTGTTTTTT. It codes for CASSTQIGLAGPNTGELFF.

CDR3 nucleotide sequence: TGTGCCAGCAGTTTGGCGGGAACTCTATCCTACGAGCAGTACTTC. This encodes CASSLAGTLSYEQYF. The chain couples TRBV28 to TRBJ2-7, with D perhaps TRBD2 (6 bases). The CDR3 is made up of 15 amino acids. Trimming removed 3 bases from V and 1 base from J, with 13 bases in between. Germline CDR1 and CDR2: MDHEN and SYDVKM.

The rearrangement uses TRBV7-9 and TRBJ2-3; TRBD2 matches at 7 bases. With 0 bases clipped from V and 6 bases from J, the junction kept 3 bases outside the gene matches. Germline-derived CDR1 and CDR2 are SEHNR and FQNEAQ (reference sequence). This CDR3 region has 14 residues. CDR3 nucleotide sequence: TGTGCCAGCAGCTTAGCGGGAGGGCTTGATACGCAGTATTTT. Its protein is CASSLAGGLDTQYF.

This sequence joins TRBV6-5 and TRBJ2-1, with a possible D match to TRBD2 (5 bases). Trimming shortened V by 6 bases and J by 3 bases, and 12 bases separated the two germline ends. Germline V lookup: CDR1 MNHEY, CDR2 SVGAGI. This CDR3 has 14 amino acids. In DNA, the CDR3 is TGTGCCAGCAGATACGGCGGAGGCTACAATGAGCAGTTCTTC. Translating gives CASRYGGGYNEQFF.

This clone was seen a few times. V usage is TRBV7-2 and J usage is TRBJ2-5; a weak D match, TRBD2 (5 bases). Germline V CDR1 and CDR2: SGHTA, FQGNSA. V lost 1 base and J lost 5, with 14 bases in between. The CDR3 consists of 15 residues. CDR3: CASSLDRGRRETQYF. CDR3 bases: TGTGCCAGCAGCTTAGATCGGGGTAGGAGGGAGACCCAGTACTTC.

The CDR3 loop reads CASSISAGLAYNEQFF. The CDR3 bases are TGCGCCAGCAGCATAAGTGCGGGACTAGCGTATAATGAGCAGTTCTTC. V is TRBV5-1 and J is TRBJ2-1; 10 bases fit TRBD2. Per germline, CDR1 SGHRS and CDR2 YFSETQ. The CDR3 is made up of 16 amino acids. Trimming cost V 4 bases and J 7 bases; bases outside gene matches: 11.

This chain joins TRBV11-2 and TRBJ1-2; D perhaps matches TRBD1 (6 bases). V was pared by 8 bases and J by 6 bases, with 16 bases between. CDR3 length: 13 amino acids. CDR1 SGHAT and CDR2 FQNNGV come from the germline V gene. This chain's CDR3 is CASSKTGLDGYTF. The CDR3 DNA sequence: TGTGCCAGCTCCAAAACAGGGCTGGATGGCTACACCTTC.

The chain couples TRBV19 to TRBJ2-1; 7 bases fit TRBD2. The CDR3 covers 16 residues. V gave up 5 bases and J gave up 6 bases; unmatched junction bases: 13. Germline V CDR1 and CDR2: LNHDA, SQIVND (reference sequence). This chain's CDR3 is CASSPRGGEGRNEQFF. The CDR3 DNA sequence: TGTGCCAGTAGTCCCCGAGGCGGGGAGGGCCGCAATGAGCAGTTCTTC.

V is TRBV7-3 and J is TRBJ2-1; TRBD2 might be the D (5 bases). This CDR3 region has 15 residues. Germline CDR1 SGHTA, CDR2 FQGTGA. The ends were cut back, 2 bases at V and 1 base at J, with 9 bases in the middle. The CDR3 sequence: CASSLEGASYNEQFF. The CDR3 nucleotides read TGTGCCAGCAGCTTAGAGGGAGCGTCCTACAATGAGCAGTTCTTC.

This chain links TRBV6-1 with TRBJ1-5, with TRBD1 matching over 10 bases. Germline CDR1 MNHNS, CDR2 SASEGT. Losses at the gene ends were 2 bases for V and 6 bases for J; bases not matched to a gene: 7. CDR3 length equals 16 residues. The CDR3 coding sequence is TGTGCCAGCAGTGAAAGGTGGGACAGGGGTGGTCAGCCCCAGCATTTT. Protein sequence: CASSERWDRGGQPQHF.

The chain recombines TRBV7-9 with TRBJ2-1; 9 nucleotides agree with TRBD2. V lost 6 bases and J lost 7; bases outside the gene matches: 10. This CDR3 region has 15 residues. CDR1 SEHNR and CDR2 FQNEAQ come from the germline V gene (reference sequence). This CDR3 reads CASRPIAGAGNEQFF. CDR3 coding DNA: TGTGCCAGCAGACCCATAGCGGGAGCGGGGAATGAGCAGTTCTTC.